This T cell receptor (beta chain) was documented in a study of blood T cell repertoires in COVID-19. Across the study: T cells, B-cell-depleted T cells, or PBMCs supplied cDNA or gDNA.

Libraries were prepared by immunoSEQ multiplex PCR; TCRdb keeps only in-frame clonotypes and omits some of them. Of 250,000 or so clones detected, about 84% appear once; the ten largest clones hold about 1.7%. This study enrolled people aged 18 to 89 from about two dozen US geographic areas. Before being deemed recovered, Cohort 3 donors had two negative PCRs, clearance, or symptom resolution. Sequenced sample: PBMCs or T cells enriched from blood (not recorded which). The receptor comes from a man between 60 and 75 years old who had recovered from COVID-19.

DNA of the CDR3: TGTGCCAGCAGCCAAACAGCAGGAGGCTACACCTTC. Translated: CASSQTAGGYTF. The rearrangement joins TRBV3-1 (or the pseudogene TRBV3-2) to TRBJ1-2; no reliable D call. The CDR3 loop spans 12 amino acids. Between the trimmed V and J ends, which lost 2 bases and 8 bases, there was a span of 9 bases. Germline V gives CDR1 LGHDT, CDR2 YNNKEL (reference sequence).